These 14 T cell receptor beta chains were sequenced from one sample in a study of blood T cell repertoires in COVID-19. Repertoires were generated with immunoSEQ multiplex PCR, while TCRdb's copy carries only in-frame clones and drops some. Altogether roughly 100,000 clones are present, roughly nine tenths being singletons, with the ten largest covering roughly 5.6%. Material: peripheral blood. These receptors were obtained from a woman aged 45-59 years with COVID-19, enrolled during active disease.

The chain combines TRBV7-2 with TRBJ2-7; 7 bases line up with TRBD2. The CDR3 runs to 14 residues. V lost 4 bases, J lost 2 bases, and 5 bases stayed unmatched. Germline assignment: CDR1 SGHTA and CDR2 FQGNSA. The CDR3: CASSSGGGTYEQYF. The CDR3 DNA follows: TGTGCCAGCAGCTCGGGGGGTGGAACCTACGAGCAGTACTTC.

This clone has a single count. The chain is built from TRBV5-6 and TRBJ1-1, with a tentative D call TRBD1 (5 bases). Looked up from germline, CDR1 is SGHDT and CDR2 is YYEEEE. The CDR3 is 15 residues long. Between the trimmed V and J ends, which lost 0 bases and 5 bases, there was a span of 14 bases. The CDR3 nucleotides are TGTGCCAGCAGCTTGGTGGACACCCGAAGGACTGAAGCTTTCTTT. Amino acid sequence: CASSLVDTRRTEAFF. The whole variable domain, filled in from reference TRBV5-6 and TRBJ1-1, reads DAGVTQSPTHLIKTRGQQVTLRCSPKSGHDTVSWYQQALGQGPQFIFQYYEEEERQRGNFPDRFSGHQFPNYSSELNVNALLLGDSALYLCASSLVDTRRTEAFFGQGTRLTVV.

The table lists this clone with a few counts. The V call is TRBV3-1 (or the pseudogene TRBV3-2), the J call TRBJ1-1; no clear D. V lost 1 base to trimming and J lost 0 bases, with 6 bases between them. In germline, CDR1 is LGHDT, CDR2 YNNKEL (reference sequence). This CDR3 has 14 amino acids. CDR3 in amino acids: CASSQGGVNTEAFF. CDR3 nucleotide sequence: TGTGCCAGCAGCCAAGGGGGAGTGAACACTGAAGCTTTCTTT.

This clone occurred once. The CDR3 spells CASSPEDSTGELFF. The CDR3 coding sequence is TGCGCCAGCAGCCCAGAGGACAGCACCGGGGAGCTGTTTTTT. The chain employs TRBV5-1 and TRBJ2-2; tentative D call: TRBD1 (6 bases). CDR3 length: 14 amino acids. Trimming pared 4 bases from V and 4 bases from J, leaving 11 bases between. Germline CDR1 reads SGHRS; CDR2 reads YFSETQ.

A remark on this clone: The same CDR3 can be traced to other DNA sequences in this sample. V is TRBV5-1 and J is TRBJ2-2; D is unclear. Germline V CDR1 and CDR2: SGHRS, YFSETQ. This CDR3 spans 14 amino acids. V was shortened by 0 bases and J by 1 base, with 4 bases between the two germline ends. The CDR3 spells CASSLGQNTGELFF. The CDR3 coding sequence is TGCGCCAGCAGCTTGGGGCAGAACACCGGGGAGCTGTTTTTT.

The CDR3 loop reads CASSSTGTVISGANVLTF. The CDR3 DNA reads as TGTGCCAGCAGCTCCACCGGGACAGTGATCTCTGGGGCCAACGTCCTGACTTTC. This chain joins TRBV5-6 and TRBJ2-6; 7 positions agree with TRBD1. J gave up 0 bases and V 3 bases, and 9 bases lay outside the gene matches. CDR3 length equals 18 residues. CDR1 and CDR2 (germline): SGHDT, YYEEEE.

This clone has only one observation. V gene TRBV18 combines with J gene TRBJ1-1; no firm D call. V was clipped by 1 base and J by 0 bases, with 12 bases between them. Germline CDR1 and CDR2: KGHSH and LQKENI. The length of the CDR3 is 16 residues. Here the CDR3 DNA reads TGTGCCAGCTCACCACAGACACCCCCCATGAACACTGAAGCTTTCTTT. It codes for CASSPQTPPMNTEAFF.

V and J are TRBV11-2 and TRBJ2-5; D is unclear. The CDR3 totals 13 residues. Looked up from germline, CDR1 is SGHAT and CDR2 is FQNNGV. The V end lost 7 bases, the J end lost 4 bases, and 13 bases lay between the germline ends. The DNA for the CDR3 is TGTGCCAGCACACGGTTCGGGTTAGAGACCCAGTACTTC. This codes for CASTRFGLETQYF.

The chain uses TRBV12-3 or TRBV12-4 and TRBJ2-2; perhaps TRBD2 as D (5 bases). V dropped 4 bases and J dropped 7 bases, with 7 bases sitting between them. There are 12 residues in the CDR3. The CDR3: CASSSGIGELFF. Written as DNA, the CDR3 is TGTGCCAGCAGTTCGGGGATCGGGGAGCTGTTTTTT.

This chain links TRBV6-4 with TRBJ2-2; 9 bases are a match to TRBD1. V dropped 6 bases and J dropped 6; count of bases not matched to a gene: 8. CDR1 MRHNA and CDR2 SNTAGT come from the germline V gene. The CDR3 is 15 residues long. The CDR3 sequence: CASRSGQGIPGELFF. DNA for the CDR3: TGTGCCAGCAGATCGGGACAGGGAATCCCCGGGGAGCTGTTTTTT.

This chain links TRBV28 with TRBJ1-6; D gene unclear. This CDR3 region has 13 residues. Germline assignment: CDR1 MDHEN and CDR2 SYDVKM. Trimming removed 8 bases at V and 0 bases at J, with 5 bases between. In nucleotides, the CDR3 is TGTGCCAGCGGCAGCTCCTATAATTCACCCCTCCACTTT. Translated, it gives CASGSSYNSPLHF.

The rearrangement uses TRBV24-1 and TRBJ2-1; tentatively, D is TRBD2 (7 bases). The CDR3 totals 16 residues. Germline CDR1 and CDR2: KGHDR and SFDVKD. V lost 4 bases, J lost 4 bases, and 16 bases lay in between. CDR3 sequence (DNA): TGTGCCACCAGTGACCCTGGGGGGGCGAGATACAATGAGCAGTTCTTC. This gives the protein CATSDPGGARYNEQFF.

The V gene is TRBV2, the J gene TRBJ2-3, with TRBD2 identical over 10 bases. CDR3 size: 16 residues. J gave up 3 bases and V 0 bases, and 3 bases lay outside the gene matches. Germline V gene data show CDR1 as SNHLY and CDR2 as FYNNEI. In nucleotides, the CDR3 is TGTGCCAGCAGTGAAGCGCCAGCGGGGGGGACAGATACGCAGTATTTT. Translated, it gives CASSEAPAGGTDTQYF.

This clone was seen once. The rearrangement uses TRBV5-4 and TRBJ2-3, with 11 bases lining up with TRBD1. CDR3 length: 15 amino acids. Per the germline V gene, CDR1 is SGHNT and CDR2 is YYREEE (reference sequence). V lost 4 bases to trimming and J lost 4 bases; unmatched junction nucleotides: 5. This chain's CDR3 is CASSPGTGGADTQYF. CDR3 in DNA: TGTGCCAGCAGCCCCGGGACAGGGGGGGCAGATACGCAGTATTTT.